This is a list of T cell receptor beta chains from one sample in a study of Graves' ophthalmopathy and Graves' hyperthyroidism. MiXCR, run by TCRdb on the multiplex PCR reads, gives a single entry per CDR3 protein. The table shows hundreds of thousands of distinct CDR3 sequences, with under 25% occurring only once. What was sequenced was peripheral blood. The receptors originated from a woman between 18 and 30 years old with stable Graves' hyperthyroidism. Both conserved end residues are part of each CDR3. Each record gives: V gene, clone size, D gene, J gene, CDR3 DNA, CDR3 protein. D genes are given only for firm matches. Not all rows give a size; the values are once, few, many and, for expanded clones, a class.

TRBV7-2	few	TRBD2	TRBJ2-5	TGTGCCAGCAACTCCCTAGCGGGAGGTGGGCAAGAGACCCAGTACTTC	CASNSLAGGGQETQYF
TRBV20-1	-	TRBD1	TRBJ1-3	TGCAGTGCTAGAGACGGACAGGGTTCAGACACCATATATTTT	CSARDGQGSDTIYF
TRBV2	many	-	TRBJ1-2	TGTGCCAGCAGTCCCGGGCCAGGGGAGAGGAACTATGGCTACACCTTC	CASSPGPGERNYGYTF
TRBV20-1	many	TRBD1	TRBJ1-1	TGCAGTGCTCCCGGGACAGGGGGAGGGTTCACTGAAGCTTTCTTT	CSAPGTGGGFTEAFF
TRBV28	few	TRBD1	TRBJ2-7	TGTGCCAGCAGTCTCGTACAGGGGAGTTCTAGTATGAACGAGCAGTACTTC	CASSLVQGSSSMNEQYF
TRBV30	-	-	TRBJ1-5	TGTGCCTGGAGGGCCCCCGGGGCCAATCAGCCCCAGCATTTT	CAWRAPGANQPQHF
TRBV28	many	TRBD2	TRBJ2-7	TGTGCCAGCAGTTTAACTAGCGGGAGGCCCTACGAGCAGTACTTC	CASSLTSGRPYEQYF
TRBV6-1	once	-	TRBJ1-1	TGTGCCAGCAGTGAACACGGCAGGCGGACTGAAGCTTTCTTT	CASSEHGRRTEAFF
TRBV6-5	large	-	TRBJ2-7	TGTGCCAGCAGTTACTCGAACTACGAGCAGTACTTC	CASSYSNYEQYF
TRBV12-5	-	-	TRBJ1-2	TGTGCTAGTGGTTTGTCGTATGGCTACACCTTC	CASGLSYGYTF
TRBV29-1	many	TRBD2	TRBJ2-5	TGCAGCACTGGGACTAGCGGGAGTTTAGAGACCCAGTACTTC	CSTGTSGSLETQYF
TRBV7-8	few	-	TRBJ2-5	TGTGCCAGCAGGTACCAGCGGCTTGGTCAAGAGACCCAGTACTTC	CASRYQRLGQETQYF
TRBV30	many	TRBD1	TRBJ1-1	TGTGCCCAGGACAGGGGAGACACTGAAGCTTTCTTT	CAQDRGDTEAFF
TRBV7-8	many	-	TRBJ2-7	TGTGCCAGCAGCTTAGTAGCTAGGATGCCTACCGAGCAGTACTTC	CASSLVARMPTEQYF
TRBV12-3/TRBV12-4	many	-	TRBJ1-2	TGTGCCAGCAGTTTTGGTACAGTCCCTAACTATGGCTACACCTTC	CASSFGTVPNYGYTF
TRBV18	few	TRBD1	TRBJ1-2	TGTGCCAGTGGACAGGGCTCCTATGGCTACACCTTC	CASGQGSYGYTF
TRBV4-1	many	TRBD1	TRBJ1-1	TGCGCCAGCAGCCAAGTTAGGGACAGCTATGAAGCTTTCTTT	CASSQVRDSYEAFF
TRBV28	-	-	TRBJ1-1	TGTGCCAGCAGTTTCGAGGCGGGAGAAGCTTTCTTT	CASSFEAGEAFF
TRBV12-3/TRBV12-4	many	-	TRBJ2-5	TGTGCCAGCACTCCCGCGCGGGGAGGGGGAGAGACCCAGTACTTC	CASTPARGGGETQYF
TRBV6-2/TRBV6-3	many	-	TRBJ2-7	TGTGCCAGTTCCCGGGACCTAGGAGAGCAGTACTTC	CASSRDLGEQYF
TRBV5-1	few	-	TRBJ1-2	TGCGCCAGCAGCTTGGACAGCCCTAACTATGGCTACACCTTC	CASSLDSPNYGYTF
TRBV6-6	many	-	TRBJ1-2	TGTGCCAGCACCTCGTATTCAGGAGGAGGATACGGCTACACCTTC	CASTSYSGGGYGYTF
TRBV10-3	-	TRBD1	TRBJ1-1	TGTGCCACCCAAGTAGACAGGGGAAGAGGTACTGAAGCTTTCTTT	CATQVDRGRGTEAFF
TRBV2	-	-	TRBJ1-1	TGTGCCAGCAGTGAATGGACACTCATGAACACTGAAGCTTTCTTT	CASSEWTLMNTEAFF
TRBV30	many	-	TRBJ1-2	TGTGCCTGGATGTTCAGCTATGGCTACACCTTC	CAWMFSYGYTF
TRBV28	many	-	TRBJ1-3	TGTGCCAGCAGTTTATACCGTATGGTTAGCTCTGGAAACACCATATATTTT	CASSLYRMVSSGNTIYF
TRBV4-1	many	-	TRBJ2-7	TGCGCCAGCAGCCAAGGAGGATCACTCGGGACCGAGCAGTACTTC	CASSQGGSLGTEQYF
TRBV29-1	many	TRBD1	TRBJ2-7	TGCAGCGCCCGACAGGGCTTGGTCTACGAGCAGTACTTC	CSARQGLVYEQYF
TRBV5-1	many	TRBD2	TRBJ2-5	TGCGCCAGCAGCCCCGGACTAGCGGGAGAAGGAGAGACCCAGTACTTC	CASSPGLAGEGETQYF
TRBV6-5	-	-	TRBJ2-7	TGTGCCAGCAGTTACTCAATGCAGGGTTACTCCTACGAGCAGTACTTC	CASSYSMQGYSYEQYF
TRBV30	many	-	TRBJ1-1	TGTGCCTGGAGTGTAAGGTCCGACACTGAAGCTTTCTTT	CAWSVRSDTEAFF
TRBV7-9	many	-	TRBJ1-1	TGTGCCAGCAGCTTAGGGTCGCGAGGGGCTTTCTTT	CASSLGSRGAFF
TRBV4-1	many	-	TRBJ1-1	TGCGCCAGCAGCCAAGATGAGGGGGGCCCTAGCGAAAACACTGAAGCTTTCTTT	CASSQDEGGPSENTEAFF
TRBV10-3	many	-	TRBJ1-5	TGTGCCATCAGTGAGGGTTCGGCTGACAATCAGCCCCAGCATTTT	CAISEGSADNQPQHF
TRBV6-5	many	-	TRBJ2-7	TGTGCCAGCAGCCCCCCCACAGGTCCCTACGAGCAGTACTTC	CASSPPTGPYEQYF
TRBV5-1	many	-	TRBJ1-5	TGCGCCAGCAGCTTGGGTCTGAATAGCTTGGGTAGCCATCAGCCCCAGCATTTT	CASSLGLNSLGSHQPQHF